This note documents a single TCR beta chain sequence. There are many counts of this clonotype. No antigen is known for it. Within one base of it there is no much larger clone, and no base qualities were kept. The sample originates from a study of identical twins (TCRdb year 2016). Regarding the complete study: To test whether fetal clonotypes persist, the study used deep sequencing on TCR alpha and beta repertoires from monozygotic twins, unrelated adults of various ages, and cord blood. To rule out contamination, replicate twin experiments were performed at different times with different library preparation protocols.

Overall results and qualifications from the work: Recombination models systematically underestimated out-of-frame TCR alpha sharing in monozygotic twins but agreed with sharing between unrelated individuals. Because the same donors could not be followed over many years, conclusions were based on cross-sectional statistical analysis. Zero-insertion analyses could be partly confounded by invariant T cells such as MAIT and iNKT, although diverse VJ usage argued against such confounding for most clonotypes. A weaker excess of twin sharing was found in beta out-of-frame sequences because the signal-to-noise ratio was lowered by fewer shared sequences. Compared with coincidental sharing between unrelated individuals, an excess of low generation-probability sequences was observed among out-of-frame TCR alpha sequences shared between twins. Abundant cord blood beta clonotypes had fewer insertions, young adult naive repertoires showed a similar but weaker trend, and memory repertoires showed no such trend.

The V and J ends are trimmed by 9 bases and 7 bases, leaving 21 bases between them. The CDR3, from cysteine to phenylalanine, totals 14 residues. Only CDR3 DNA remains: 42 bases, in frame from the first base. Every donor was a healthy Caucasian. The twin cohort consisted of three pairs of female monozygotic twins, all aged about 18 to 29 years. RNA for TCR libraries was isolated from peripheral blood mononuclear cells. Libraries came from 5' RACE. The reads were generated on an Illumina HiSeq 2000. Template switching introduced a universal primer binding site; the final cDNA contained a unique molecular identifier, enabling accurate counting of TCR cDNA molecules. Specific primers in the conserved constant-segment region were used to synthesize first-strand cDNA for TCR alpha and beta chains. To control for contamination, every cDNA library was double barcoded, receiving both a SMART-Mk sample barcode and Illumina barcodes. TruSeq adapter sequences, together with Illumina sample barcodes, were added in two successive PCR steps. The Illumina HiSeq platform was used with custom primers to sequence TCR alpha and beta cDNA libraries. The original methods were these. Raw reads were processed with MiGEC to extract unique molecular identifiers, and MiXCR was used to determine CDR3 positions. Recombination models were inferred per individual with the repgenHMM and IGoR tools using an EM algorithm. Shared clonotypes were analyzed with the tcR package in R, and sharing was normalized by the product of cloneset sizes. To study raw recombination free of thymic and clonal selection effects, out-of-frame nonproductive sequences were analyzed. TCRdb itself trimmed the public reads at Q25 with fastp, ran MiXCR and retained productive beta chains. All rows with the same CDR3 protein become a single entry with the most common DNA and genes. The V and J calls come from TCRdb's annotation, not from the publication. The sample table shows fewer than 650,000 distinct CDR3 sequences, and around 7.5% are seen once. Of the sample, around 1.6% falls within the top ten clones.

The sample also formed part of further work on yellow fever vaccine responses in identical twins. As the second publication notes: The T cell response to vaccination in identical twins was reported by the authors to appear partly convergent and partly personalized. In identical twins, the study followed T cell clones that responded to the vaccine with precision.

The clonotype was recovered from a woman younger than 30 in good health. The sequencing sample was made of PBMCs. The V and J segments used are TRBV12-3 or TRBV12-4 and TRBJ1-2, and perhaps TRBD1 as D gene, on 6 matching bases. The DNA sequence follows: TGTGCCAGTCACCGGGACACTACCCCGTCTGGCTACACCTTC. Translated, this gives CASHRDTTPSGYTF.